This T cell receptor (beta chain) is drawn from a study of blood T cell repertoires in COVID-19. Source study methods: Amplification with reference gene primers provided the estimates of nucleated cell counts. Data came from immunoSEQ multiplex PCR; TCRdb stores just in-frame clones and leaves some out. V and J calls and clone size are given by that table; D and trimming were obtained from the DNA. The data show roughly 170,000 clones, with approximately 90% seen just once and just under 0.9% held by the top ten. The CDR3 has 15 residues. Per germline, CDR1 LNHNV and CDR2 YYDKDF (reference sequence). The ends lost 1 base at V and 2 bases at J; junction bases unmatched: 1.

Specimen: peripheral blood. The receptor's source is a woman aged 18-29 years who had recovered from COVID-19. This chain uses TRBV15 with TRBJ1-4; 7 bases are a match to TRBD1. In nucleotides, the CDR3 is TGTGCCACCAGCAGAGCGACAGGGACTAATGAAAAACTGTTTTTT. It yields the protein CATSRATGTNEKLFF.